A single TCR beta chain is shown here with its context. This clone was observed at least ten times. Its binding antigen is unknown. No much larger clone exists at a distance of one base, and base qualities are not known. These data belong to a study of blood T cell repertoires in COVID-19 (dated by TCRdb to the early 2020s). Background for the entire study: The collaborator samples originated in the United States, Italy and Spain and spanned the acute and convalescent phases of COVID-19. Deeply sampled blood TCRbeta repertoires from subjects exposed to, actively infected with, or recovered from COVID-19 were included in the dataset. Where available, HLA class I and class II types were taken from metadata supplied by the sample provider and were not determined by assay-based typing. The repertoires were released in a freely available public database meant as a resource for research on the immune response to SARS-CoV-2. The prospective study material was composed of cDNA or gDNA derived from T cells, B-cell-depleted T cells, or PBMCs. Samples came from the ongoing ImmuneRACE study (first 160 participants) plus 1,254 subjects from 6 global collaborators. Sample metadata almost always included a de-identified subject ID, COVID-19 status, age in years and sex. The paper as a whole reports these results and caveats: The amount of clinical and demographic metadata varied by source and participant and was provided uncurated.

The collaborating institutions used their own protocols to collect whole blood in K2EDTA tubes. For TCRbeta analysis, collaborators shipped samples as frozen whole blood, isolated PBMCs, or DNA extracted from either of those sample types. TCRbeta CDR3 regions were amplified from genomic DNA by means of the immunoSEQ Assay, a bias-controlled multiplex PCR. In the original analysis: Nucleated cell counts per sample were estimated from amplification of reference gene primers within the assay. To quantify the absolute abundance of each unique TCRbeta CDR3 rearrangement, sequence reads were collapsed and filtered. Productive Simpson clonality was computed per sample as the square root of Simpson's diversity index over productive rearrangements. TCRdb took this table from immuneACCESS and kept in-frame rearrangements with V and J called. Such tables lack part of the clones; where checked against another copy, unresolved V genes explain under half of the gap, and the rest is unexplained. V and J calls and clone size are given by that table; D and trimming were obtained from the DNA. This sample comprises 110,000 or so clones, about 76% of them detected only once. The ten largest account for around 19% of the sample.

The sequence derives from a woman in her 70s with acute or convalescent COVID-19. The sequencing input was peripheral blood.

In nucleotides, the sequence is TGCAGCGTTGGCGAGCCCCCAACTAATGAAAAACTGTTTTTT. This is translated as CSVGEPPTNEKLFF. The rearrangement joined TRBV29-1 to TRBJ1-4; a confident D gene designation cannot be given. CDR1 and CDR2 are drawn from the germline V gene: SQVTM, ANQGSEA. Cut back by 4 bases and 0 bases, the V and J ends lie 9 bases apart. The CDR3 measures 14 amino acids from cysteine to phenylalanine. Just the 42-base CDR3 DNA is kept, in frame starting at base 1.